The entry below gives a single TCR beta chain sequence along with its context. Its antigen remains undetermined. Base-call qualities are not available, and no considerably larger clone is one nucleotide away. PBMC libraries used mostly 480 ng of input genomic DNA for deep sequencing, with six replicates per sample. TCRbeta libraries were prepared with the immunoSEQ hsTCRbeta kit according to the manufacturer's instructions. The finished libraries were brought together in one pool at 3 nM, which was then read using an Illumina NovaSeq 6000 S4 flow cell. The paper's data handling went like this. The immunoSEQ Analyzer was used for raw data preprocessing and quality control. The analysis was limited to productive rearrangements, and each clonotype was defined by a unique CDR3 amino acid sequence. Repertoire clonality was estimated as the Gini-Simpson index, computed with the R package tcR. Student's t test was used to compare Gini indices, and Pearson correlation was used to assess associations with tumor size change. The table comes from immuneACCESS by way of TCRdb, which keeps in-frame sequences with V and J called. Part of the clones is missing from these tables; in studies checked, under half for an unresolved V gene and the rest for unknown reasons. The V and J calls and clone size are taken from that table; D and trimming were inferred from the DNA. This sample comprises some 6,200 clones, about 74% of them detected only once. Of the sample, around 2.9% is held by the ten largest clones.

As encoded in the germline V gene, CDR1 is SGDLS while CDR2 is YYNGEE. Taken from cysteine to phenylalanine, the CDR3 has 14 residues. Only CDR3 DNA remains: 42 bases, in frame from the first base. Trimming takes 4 bases from V and 4 bases from J, and the germline ends sit 14 bases apart. This sample is part of a study of neoadjuvant anti-PD-1 for oral cavity cancer (dated by TCRdb to the early 2020s). In the study overall: Before curative-intent surgical resection, most patients were given three to four biweekly doses of nivolumab at 3 mg/kg. For patients who did not progress, a fourth nivolumab dose was given around day 43, followed by definitive surgical resection on days 50-56. Under RECIST 1.1, a patient counted as a responder if showing complete response, partial response or stable disease, and as a non-responder if showing progression. There were roughly 11 patients in the parent correlative cohort, and the response rate was more than 25%. General findings and caveats noted by the study authors: Higher pretreatment blood TCRbeta clonality and lower post-treatment tumor TCRbeta clonality were correlated with higher pretreatment blood Treg/Th17 ratios. After neoadjuvant nivolumab, T cell clonality (Gini index) in PBMCs was significantly higher in non-responders than in responders. The TCR analyses had only three patients in each response group, and the authors called for validation in larger cohorts.

The label giving this sample's time point can be read as: before neoadjuvant nivolumab. Patients were newly diagnosed with stage II-IVA oral cavity squamous cell carcinoma and had received no prior systemic or radiation treatment. The cohort was composed of patients with HPV-negative, locally advanced oral cavity squamous cell carcinoma. Peripheral blood mononuclear cells were analyzed directly and were not maintained or expanded in culture. Samples were obtained from a longitudinal correlative study of a single-arm phase II trial of neoadjuvant nivolumab in oral cavity squamous cell carcinoma. Subject-matched pre- and post-treatment PBMCs and tumors from three responders and three non-responders were subjected to genomic DNA-based TCRbeta sequencing. Peripheral blood mononuclear cells were drawn once before nivolumab treatment and a second time after treatment, when surgery took place. Genomic DNA was isolated from PBMCs using the Maxwell RSC DNA from Cells kit.

Sequencing used PBMCs, obtained before nivolumab (anti-PD-1) treatment. The receptor's source is a person aged 35 to 85 with oral cavity squamous cell carcinoma. Rearrangement joined TRBV9 to TRBJ1-2, with the D gene too uncertain to name. The bases read TGTGCCAGCAGCCCTACACCGGAGACCTATGGCTACACCTTC. It specifies CASSPTPETYGYTF.